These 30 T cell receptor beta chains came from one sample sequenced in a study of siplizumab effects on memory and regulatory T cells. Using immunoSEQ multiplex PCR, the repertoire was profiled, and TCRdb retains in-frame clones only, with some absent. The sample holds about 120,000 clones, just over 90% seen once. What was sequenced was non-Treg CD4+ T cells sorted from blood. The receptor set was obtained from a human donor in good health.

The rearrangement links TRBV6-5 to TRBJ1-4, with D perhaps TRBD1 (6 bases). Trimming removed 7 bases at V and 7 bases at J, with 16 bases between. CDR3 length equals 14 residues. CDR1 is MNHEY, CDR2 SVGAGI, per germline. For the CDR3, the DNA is TGTGCCAGCACCTCCTCGTGGGGGGCTGAAAAACTGTTTTTT. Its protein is CASTSSWGAEKLFF.

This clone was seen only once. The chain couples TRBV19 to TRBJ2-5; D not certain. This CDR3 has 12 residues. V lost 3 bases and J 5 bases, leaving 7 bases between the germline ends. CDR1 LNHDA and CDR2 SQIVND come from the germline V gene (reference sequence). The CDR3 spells CASSILGETQYF. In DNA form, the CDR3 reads TGTGCCAGTAGTATCTTGGGCGAGACCCAGTACTTC.

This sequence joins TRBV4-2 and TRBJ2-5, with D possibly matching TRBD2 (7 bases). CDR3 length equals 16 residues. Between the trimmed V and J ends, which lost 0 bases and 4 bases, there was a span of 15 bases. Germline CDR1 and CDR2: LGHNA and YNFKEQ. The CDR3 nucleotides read TGTGCCAGCAGCCAAGATCGCGGGGGCGGTGCAGAGACCCAGTACTTC. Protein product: CASSQDRGGGAETQYF.

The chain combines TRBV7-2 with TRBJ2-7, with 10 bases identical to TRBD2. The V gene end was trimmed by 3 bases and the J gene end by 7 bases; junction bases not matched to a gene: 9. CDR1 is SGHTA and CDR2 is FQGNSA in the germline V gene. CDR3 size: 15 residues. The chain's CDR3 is CASSLERGGRGEQYF. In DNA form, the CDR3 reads TGTGCCAGCAGCTTGGAGCGGGGGGGCCGGGGAGAGCAGTACTTC.

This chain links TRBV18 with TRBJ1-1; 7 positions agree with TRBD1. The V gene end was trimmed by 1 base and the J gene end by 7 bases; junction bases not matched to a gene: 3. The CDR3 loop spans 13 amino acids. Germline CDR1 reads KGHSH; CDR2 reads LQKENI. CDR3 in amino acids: CASSPQGAVEAFF. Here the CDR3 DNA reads TGTGCCAGCTCACCACAGGGGGCTGTTGAAGCTTTCTTT.

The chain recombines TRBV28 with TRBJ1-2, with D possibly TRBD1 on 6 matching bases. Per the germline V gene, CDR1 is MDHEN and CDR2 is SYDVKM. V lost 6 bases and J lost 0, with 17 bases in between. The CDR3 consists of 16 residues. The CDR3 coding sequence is TGTGCCAGCAGCCCCGACCGACAGGCTACTAACTATGGCTACACCTTC. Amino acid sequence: CASSPDRQATNYGYTF.

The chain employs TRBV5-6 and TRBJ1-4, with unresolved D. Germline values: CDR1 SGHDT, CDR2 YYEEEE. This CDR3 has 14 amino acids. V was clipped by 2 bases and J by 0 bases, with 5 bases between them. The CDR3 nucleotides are TGTGCCAGCAGCTTTGGGGCAACTAATGAAAAACTGTTTTTT. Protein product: CASSFGATNEKLFF.

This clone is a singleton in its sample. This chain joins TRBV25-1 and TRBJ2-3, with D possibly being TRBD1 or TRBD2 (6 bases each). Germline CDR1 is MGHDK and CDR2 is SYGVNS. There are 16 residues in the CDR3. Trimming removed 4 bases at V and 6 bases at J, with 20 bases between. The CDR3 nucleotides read TGTGCCAGCAGTGTCCGGTGGGGGCTCGGGGGTGATACGCAGTATTTT. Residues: CASSVRWGLGGDTQYF.

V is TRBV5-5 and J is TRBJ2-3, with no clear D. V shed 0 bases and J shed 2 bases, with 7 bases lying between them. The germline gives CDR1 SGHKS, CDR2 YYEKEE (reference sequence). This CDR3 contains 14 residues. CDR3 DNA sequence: TGTGCCAGCAGCTTGGGACACTCCACAGATACGCAGTATTTT. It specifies CASSLGHSTDTQYF. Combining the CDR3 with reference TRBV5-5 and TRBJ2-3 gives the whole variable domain DAGVTQSPTHLIKTRGQQVTLRCSPISGHKSVSWYQQVLGQGPQFIFQYYEKEERGRGNFPDRFSARQFPNYSSELNVNALLLGDSALYLCASSLGHSTDTQYFGPGTRLTVL.

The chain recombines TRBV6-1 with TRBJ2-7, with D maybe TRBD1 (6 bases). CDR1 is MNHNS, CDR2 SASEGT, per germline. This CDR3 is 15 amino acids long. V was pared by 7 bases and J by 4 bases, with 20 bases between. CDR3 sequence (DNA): TGTGCCAGCAAAGGACAGTTTGAGGACGTTTACGAGCAGTACTTC. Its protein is CASKGQFEDVYEQYF.

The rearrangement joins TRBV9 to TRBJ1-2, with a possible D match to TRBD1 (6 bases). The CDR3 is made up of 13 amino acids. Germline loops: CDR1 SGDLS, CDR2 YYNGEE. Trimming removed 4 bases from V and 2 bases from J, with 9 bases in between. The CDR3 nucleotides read TGTGCCAGCAGCCGGGACACCAACTATGGCTACACCTTC. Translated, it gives CASSRDTNYGYTF.

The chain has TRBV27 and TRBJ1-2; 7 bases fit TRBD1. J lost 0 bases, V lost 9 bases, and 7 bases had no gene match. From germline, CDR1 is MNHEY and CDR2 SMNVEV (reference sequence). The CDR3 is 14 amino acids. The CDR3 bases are TGTGCCAGTCGACAAACAGGGGCTAACTATGGCTACACCTTC. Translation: CASRQTGANYGYTF.

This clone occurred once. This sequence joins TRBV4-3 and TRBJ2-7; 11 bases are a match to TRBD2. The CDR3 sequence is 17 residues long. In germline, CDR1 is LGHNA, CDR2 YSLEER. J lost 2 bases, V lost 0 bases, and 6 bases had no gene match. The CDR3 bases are TGCGCCAGCAGCCAAGATCTAGCGGGGGGTCCAACCTACGAGCAGTACTTC. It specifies CASSQDLAGGPTYEQYF.

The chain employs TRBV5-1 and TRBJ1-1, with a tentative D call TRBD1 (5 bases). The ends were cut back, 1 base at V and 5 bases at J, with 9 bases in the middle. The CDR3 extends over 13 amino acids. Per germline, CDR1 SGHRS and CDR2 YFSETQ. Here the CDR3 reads CASSLNQGTEAFF. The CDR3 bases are TGCGCCAGCAGCTTGAACCAGGGAACTGAAGCTTTCTTT.

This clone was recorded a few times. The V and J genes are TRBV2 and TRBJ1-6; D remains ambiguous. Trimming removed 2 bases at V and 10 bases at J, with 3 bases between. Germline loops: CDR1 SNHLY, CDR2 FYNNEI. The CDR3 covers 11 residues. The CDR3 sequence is CASSENSPLHF. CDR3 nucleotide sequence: TGTGCCAGCAGTGAAAACTCACCCCTCCACTTT.

CDR3 protein: CASSGPRGGETQYF. CDR3 DNA: TGTGCCAGCTCAGGACCTAGAGGGGGGGAGACCCAGTACTTC. The V and J genes are TRBV28 and TRBJ2-5; D may correspond to TRBD1 or TRBD2 (6 bases each). Germline CDR1 reads MDHEN; CDR2 reads SYDVKM. Deletions cut 8 bases from V and 5 bases from J, with 18 bases between. The CDR3 spans 14 residues.

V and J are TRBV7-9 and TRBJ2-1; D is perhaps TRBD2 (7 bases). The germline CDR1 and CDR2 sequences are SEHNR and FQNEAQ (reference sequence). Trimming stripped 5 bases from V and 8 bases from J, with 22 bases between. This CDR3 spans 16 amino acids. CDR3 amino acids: CASSPGAWGGVDEQFF. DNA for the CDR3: TGTGCCAGCAGCCCGGGCGCGTGGGGGGGCGTGGATGAGCAGTTCTTC.

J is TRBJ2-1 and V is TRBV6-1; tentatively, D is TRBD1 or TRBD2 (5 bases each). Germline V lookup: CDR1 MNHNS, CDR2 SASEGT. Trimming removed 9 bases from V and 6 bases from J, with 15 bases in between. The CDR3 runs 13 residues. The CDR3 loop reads CASRDPNSNEQFF. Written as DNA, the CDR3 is TGTGCCAGTCGGGACCCTAACTCCAATGAGCAGTTCTTC.

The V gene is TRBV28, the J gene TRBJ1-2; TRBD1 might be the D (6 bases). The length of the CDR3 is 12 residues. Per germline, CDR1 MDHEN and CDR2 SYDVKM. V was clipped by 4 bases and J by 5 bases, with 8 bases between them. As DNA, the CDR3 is TGTGCCAGCAGTTCACAGGGTTATGGCTACACCTTC. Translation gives CASSSQGYGYTF.

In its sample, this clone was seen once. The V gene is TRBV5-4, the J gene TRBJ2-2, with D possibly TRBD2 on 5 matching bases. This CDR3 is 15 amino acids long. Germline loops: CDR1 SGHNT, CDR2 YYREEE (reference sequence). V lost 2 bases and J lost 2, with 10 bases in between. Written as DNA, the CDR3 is TGTGCCAGCAGCTTTTCACTAGGAAACACCGGGGAGCTGTTTTTT. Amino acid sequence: CASSFSLGNTGELFF.

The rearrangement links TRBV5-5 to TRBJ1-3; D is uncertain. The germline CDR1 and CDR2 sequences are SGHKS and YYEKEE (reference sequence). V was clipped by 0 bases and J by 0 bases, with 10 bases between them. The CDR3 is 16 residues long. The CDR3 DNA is TGTGCCAGCAGCTTGGGACTGAGGAACTCTGGAAACACCATATATTTT. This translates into CASSLGLRNSGNTIYF.

CDR3 nucleotide sequence: TGCGCCAGCAGCCGGGACCTCATGAACACTGAAGCTTTCTTT. It yields the protein CASSRDLMNTEAFF. The chain is built from TRBV4-1 and TRBJ1-1; a weak D match, TRBD1 (5 bases). This CDR3 region has 14 residues. Germline V gene lookup returns CDR1 MGHRA and CDR2 YSYEKL. The V gene lost 4 bases and the J gene lost 0 bases, with 9 bases spanning the gap.

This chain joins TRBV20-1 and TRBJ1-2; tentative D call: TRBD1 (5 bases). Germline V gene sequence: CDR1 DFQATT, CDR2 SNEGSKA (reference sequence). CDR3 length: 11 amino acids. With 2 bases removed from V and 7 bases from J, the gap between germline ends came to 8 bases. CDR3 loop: CSARFQGGYTF. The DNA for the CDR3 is TGCAGTGCTAGATTCCAGGGTGGCTACACCTTC.

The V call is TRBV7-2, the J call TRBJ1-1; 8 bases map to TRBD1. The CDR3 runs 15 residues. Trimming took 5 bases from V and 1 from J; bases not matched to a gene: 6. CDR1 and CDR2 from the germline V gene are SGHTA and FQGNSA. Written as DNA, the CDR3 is TGTGCCAGCAGCATTACCGGGACAGGGAACACTGAAGCTTTCTTT. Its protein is CASSITGTGNTEAFF.

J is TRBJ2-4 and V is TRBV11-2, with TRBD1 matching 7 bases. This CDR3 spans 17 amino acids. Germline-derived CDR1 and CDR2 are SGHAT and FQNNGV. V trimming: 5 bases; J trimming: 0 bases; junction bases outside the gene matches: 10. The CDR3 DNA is TGTGCCAGCAGCCGTGCCCGGGACAGCCTAGCCAAAAACATTCAGTACTTC. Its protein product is CASSRARDSLAKNIQYF.

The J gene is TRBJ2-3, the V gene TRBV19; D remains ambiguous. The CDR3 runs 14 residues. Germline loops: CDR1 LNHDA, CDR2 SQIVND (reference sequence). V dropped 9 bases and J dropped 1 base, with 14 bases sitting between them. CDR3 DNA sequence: TGTGCCAGCCAAGGCCTAGTGGGCACAGATACGCAGTATTTT. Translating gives CASQGLVGTDTQYF.

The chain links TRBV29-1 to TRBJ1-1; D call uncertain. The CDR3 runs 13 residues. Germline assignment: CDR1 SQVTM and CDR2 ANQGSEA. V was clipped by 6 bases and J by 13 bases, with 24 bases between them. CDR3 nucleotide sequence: TGCAGCGTCCGTATACAAGACCACCAGGCTGGTTTCTTT. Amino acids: CSVRIQDHQAGFF.

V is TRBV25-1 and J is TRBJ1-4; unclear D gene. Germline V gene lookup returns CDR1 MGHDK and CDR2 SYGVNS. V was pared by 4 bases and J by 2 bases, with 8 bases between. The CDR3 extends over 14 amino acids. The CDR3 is CASSVYTTNEKLFF. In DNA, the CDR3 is TGTGCCAGCAGTGTTTACACTACTAATGAAAAACTGTTTTTT.

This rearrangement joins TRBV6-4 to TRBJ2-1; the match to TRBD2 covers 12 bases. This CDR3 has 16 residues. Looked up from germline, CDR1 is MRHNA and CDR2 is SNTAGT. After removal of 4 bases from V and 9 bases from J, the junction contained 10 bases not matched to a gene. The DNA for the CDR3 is TGTGCCAGCAGTGGAAAAACTAGCGGGGGGAGGATTGAGCAGTTCTTC. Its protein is CASSGKTSGGRIEQFF.

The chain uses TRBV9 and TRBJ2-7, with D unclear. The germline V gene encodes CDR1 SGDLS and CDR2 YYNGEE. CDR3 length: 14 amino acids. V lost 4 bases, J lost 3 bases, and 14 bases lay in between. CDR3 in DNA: TGTGCCAGCAGCCCCCGGAGTGACCTCTACGAGCAGTACTTC. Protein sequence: CASSPRSDLYEQYF.